The following is a T cell receptor beta chain sequence with its context. Its antigen is not identified. These data originate in a study of shared clonotypes between healthy human individuals. As for the study in general: Per donor, three plates held CD4 naive cells, three held CD4 memory, two held CD8 naive and one held CD8 memory.

Terminally differentiated effector memory CD45RA+ cells were excluded from the naive CD8 cells, which were CD45RO-negative and positively selected for CCR7. Participating donors were healthy, HIV-negative adults free of recent acute infections or vaccinations. The data were produced by immunoSEQ multiplex PCR, yet TCRdb's version contains in-frame clones alone and is incomplete. The table lists around 2.1 million clones, approximately 94% of them singletons. The CDR3 runs 15 residues. CDR1 and CDR2 (germline): SGDLS, YYNGEE. The V end was cut by 0 bases, the J end by 1 base, with 11 bases between. Study-wide findings and caveats: Sampling was confined to blood; repertoires within tissues likely differ. Clonotype sharing among donors was expected to depend on sequencing depth.

V usage is TRBV9 and J usage is TRBJ2-7; weak D call: TRBD2 (5 bases). The clonotype originates from a man younger than 35 in good health. Some clones in this sample may be carry-over from other donors' samples. The specimen sequenced was naive CD8+ T cells from PBMCs. The CDR3 loop reads CASSVGGSNSYEQYF. The DNA for the CDR3 is TGTGCCAGCAGCGTAGGTGGGAGCAATTCCTACGAGCAGTACTTC.